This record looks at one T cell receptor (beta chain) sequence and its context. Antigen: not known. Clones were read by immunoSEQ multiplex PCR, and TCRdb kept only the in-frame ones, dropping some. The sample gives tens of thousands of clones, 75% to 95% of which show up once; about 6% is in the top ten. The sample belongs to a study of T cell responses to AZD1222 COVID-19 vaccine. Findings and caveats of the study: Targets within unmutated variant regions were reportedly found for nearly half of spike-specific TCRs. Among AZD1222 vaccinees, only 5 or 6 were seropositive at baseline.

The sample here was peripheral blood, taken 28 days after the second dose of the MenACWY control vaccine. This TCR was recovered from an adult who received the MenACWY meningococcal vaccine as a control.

Here the CDR3 reads CASSSLDQTEAFF. The DNA of the CDR3 is TGTGCCAGCAGTTCCCTGGACCAGACTGAAGCTTTCTTT. The V call is TRBV6-5, the J call TRBJ1-1; D is unclear. The germline V gene has CDR1 MNHEY and CDR2 SVGAGI. Trimming cost V 4 bases and J 5 bases, with 11 bases left between them. This CDR3 is 13 amino acids long.